This T cell receptor (beta chain) was sequenced in a study of OX40 agonist ivuxolimab in advanced cancers. Looking at the study overall: Each patient was given ivuxolimab into a vein every 2 weeks, at 0.01 to 10 mg/kg.

The table came from immunoSEQ multiplex PCR; TCRdb's copy has only in-frame clones and leaves some out. The repertoire consists of more than 95,000 clones, with 94% occurring once and the leading ten covering about 0.18%. The ends were cut back, 3 bases at V and 3 bases at J, with 13 bases in the middle. CDR1 and CDR2 (germline): SGHRS, YFSETQ. The CDR3 is made up of 15 amino acids. The sequenced sample was CD4+ or CD8+ T cells sorted from blood, obtained in a trial of the OX40 agonist ivuxolimab. This receptor was identified in an adult with an advanced solid tumor such as melanoma, head and neck, liver or kidney cancer. This sequence joins TRBV5-1 and TRBJ1-3; TRBD1 might be the D (5 bases). The CDR3 DNA sequence: TGCGCCAGCAGCTCGGACCCGGGGGATGGAAACACCATATATTTT. Encoded protein: CASSSDPGDGNTIYF.